This TCR beta chain was retrieved from a study of technical replicates of blood from several donors. Germline CDR1 MNHEY, CDR2 SVGAGI. The ends lost 2 bases at V and 4 bases at J; junction bases unmatched: 6. The CDR3 contains 15 residues. Measured with immunoSEQ multiplex PCR; TCRdb has only the in-frame clones, and not every one. The profile shows under 85,000 clones, 85% to 95% of them singletons. This receptor was taken from a human donor in good health. This rearrangement joins TRBV6-5 to TRBJ2-7, with 9 bases fitting TRBD2. Sequencing input: T cells isolated from PBMCs. The CDR3 loop reads CASSYDSGSSYEQYF. As DNA, the CDR3 is TGTGCCAGCAGTTACGATAGCGGGAGTTCGTACGAGCAGTACTTC.